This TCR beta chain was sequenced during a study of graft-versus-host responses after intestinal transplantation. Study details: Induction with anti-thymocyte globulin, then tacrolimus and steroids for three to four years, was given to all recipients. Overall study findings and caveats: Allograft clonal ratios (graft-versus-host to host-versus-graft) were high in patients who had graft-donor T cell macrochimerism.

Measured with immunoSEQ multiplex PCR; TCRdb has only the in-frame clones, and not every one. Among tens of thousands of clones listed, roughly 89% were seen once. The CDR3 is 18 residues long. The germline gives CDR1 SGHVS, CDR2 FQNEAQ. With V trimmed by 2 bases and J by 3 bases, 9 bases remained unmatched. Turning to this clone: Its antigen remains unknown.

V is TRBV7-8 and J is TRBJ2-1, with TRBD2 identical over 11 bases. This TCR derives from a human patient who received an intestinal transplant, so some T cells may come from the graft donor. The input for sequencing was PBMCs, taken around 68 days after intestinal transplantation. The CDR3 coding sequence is TGTGCCAGCAGCTTACTTAGCGGGGGGGCCGATAGCTACAATGAGCAGTTCTTC. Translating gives CASSLLSGGADSYNEQFF.